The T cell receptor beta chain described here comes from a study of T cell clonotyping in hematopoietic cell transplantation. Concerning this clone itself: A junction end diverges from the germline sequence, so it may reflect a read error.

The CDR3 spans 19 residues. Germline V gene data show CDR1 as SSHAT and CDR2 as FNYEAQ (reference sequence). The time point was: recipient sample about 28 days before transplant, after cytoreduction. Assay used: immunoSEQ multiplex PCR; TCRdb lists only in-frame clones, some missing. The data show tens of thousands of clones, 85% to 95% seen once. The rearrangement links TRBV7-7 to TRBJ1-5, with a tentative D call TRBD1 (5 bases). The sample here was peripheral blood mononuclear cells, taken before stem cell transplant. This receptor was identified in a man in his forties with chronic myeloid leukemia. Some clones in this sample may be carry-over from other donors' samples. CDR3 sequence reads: CASSLVLGGAESSNQPQHF. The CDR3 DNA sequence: TGTGCTAGCAGCTTAGTATTAGGCGGGGCCGAGTCGAGCAATCAGCCCCAGCATTTT.